The clone carrying this TCR beta chain was observed a handful of times. This entry is derived from a study of T cells in Graves' hyperthyroidism and ophthalmopathy. Germline CDR1 SNHLY, CDR2 FYNNEI. V was trimmed by 5 bases and J by 9 bases, leaving 11 bases between them. The CDR3 contains 12 residues. Using RNA transcripts as the source, TCR beta CDR3 regions were amplified. During a first-round RT-PCR of the TCR CDR3, the HTBI primer set was used. One entry per CDR3 protein results from TCRdb running MiXCR on the multiplex PCR reads. The sample has 300,000 to 400,000 distinct CDR3 sequences, roughly 23% seen once. Exclusion followed for patients with uncontrolled infection, other autoimmune disease, pregnancy or lactation. Using around 10 ml of fresh peripheral blood, PBMCs were prepared.

The chain couples TRBV2 to TRBJ2-1, with D possibly being TRBD1 or TRBD2 (5 bases each). Sequencing was performed on blood. The TCR comes from a woman aged 45-60 years with Graves' hyperthyroidism. This CDR3 is CASSSYGTEQFF. In DNA form, the CDR3 reads TGTGCCAGCAGTAGTTATGGGACTGAGCAGTTCTTC.